Many counts were recorded for the clone carrying this T cell receptor beta chain. The data originate from a study of T-cell reconstitution after alpha-beta-depleted transplantation in children. CDR1 SGHNT and CDR2 YYREEE come from the germline V gene (reference sequence). The CDR3 has 15 amino acids. The V end lost 1 base, the J end lost 9 bases, and 14 bases lay between the germline ends. Unique molecular identifiers were incorporated during preparation of the TCRbeta library. Each CDR3 protein is one row after TCRdb ran MiXCR on the PCR reads. The table shows approximately 79,000 distinct CDR3 sequences, with around 18% occurring only once.

Material: PBMCs, mostly from graft donor cells, obtained 360 days after TCRalphabeta/CD19-depleted stem cell transplant. The rearrangement joins TRBV5-4 to TRBJ1-6, with D perhaps TRBD1 (6 bases). The TCR was taken from a male patient aged 2 to 9 who had a stem cell transplant for acute lymphoblastic leukemia, so the T cells may come from the graft donor. CDR3 coding DNA: TGTGCCAGCAGCTTGTTTCGGGGAGGGGGTTCACCCCTCCACTTT. This encodes CASSLFRGGGSPLHF.